This T cell receptor (beta chain) was retrieved from a study of T cell repertoires in cytomegalovirus infection. Study-wide background: Use of recently identified HLA-C-restricted and well-studied HLA-B-restricted CMV epitopes was part of the study. Public TCR beta signatures were indicative of both CMV infection and a matching HLA type. General observations from the study: Identification of carriers of CMV plus the relevant HLA was performed using cumulative public TCR beta family frequency. Within the response measured ex vivo, HLA-C-restricted CMV-specific TCR beta clonotypes were dominant.

The CDR3 has 13 residues. Trimming took 6 bases from V and 7 from J; bases not matched to a gene: 6. Comment on this clonotype: Its antigen is unidentified.

TCRdb ran MiXCR on the reads and lists one entry per CDR3 protein. The sample lists approximately 730,000 distinct CDR3 sequences; about 29% were seen once. This TCR came from a human donor in good health (CMV status not recorded). Some clones in this sample may be carry-over from other donors' samples. Material: cultured CD8+ T cells from PBMCs, obtained from culture after CMV antigen stimulation. The chain uses TRBV12-3 or TRBV12-4 and TRBJ1-1; 9 positions match TRBD1. DNA of the CDR3: TGTGCCAGCAGACCTGACAGGGGGGATGAAGCTTTCTTT. It specifies CASRPDRGDEAFF.